The next 10 T cell receptor beta chains were all read from a single sample in a study of regulatory dendritic cells for organ transplantation (dated by TCRdb to the late 2010s). Library generation was performed with the immunoSEQ multiplex PCR assay. In its TCRdb copy, this immuneACCESS table keeps in-frame sequences only and misses some clones. Where compared with another copy, unresolved V genes explain less than half of these, and the others have no known cause. The table for this sample lists under 50,000 clones; around 90% of them were counted only once. Over 0.095% of the sample rests with the top ten. Input material: naive CD8+ T cells from blood. The cell subset or site label here, explained by the study, means: CD45RA+ naive T cells. The origin of the receptors is a human donor in good health.

The chain recombines TRBV4-1 with TRBJ2-2; 10 bases map to TRBD1. Unmatched junction bases numbered 9, after V lost 4 bases and J lost 7 bases. This CDR3 has 16 amino acids. Germline lookup yields CDR1 MGHRA and CDR2 YSYEKL. The CDR3 reads CASSLRDRGHSGELFF. In nucleotides, the CDR3 is TGCGCCAGCAGCCTAAGAGACAGGGGGCATAGCGGGGAGCTGTTTTTT.

The chain combines TRBV21-1 with TRBJ2-1; the table gives TRBD2 as D, unverified against the DNA. TRBV21-1 is a pseudogene locus. The CDR3 spans 16 residues. The DNA of the CDR3 is TGTGCCAGCAGCCACTTGGCAGCGGGAGCCTACAATGAGCAGTTCTTC. It yields the protein CASSHLAAGAYNEQFF.

The gene calls are TRBV6-1 and TRBJ1-5; unclear D gene. This CDR3 is built from 12 residues. With 5 bases removed from V and 6 bases from J, the gap between germline ends came to 8 bases. CDR1 MNHNS and CDR2 SASEGT come from the germline V gene. The CDR3 DNA sequence: TGTGCCAGCAGTCCCACGGGTCAGCCCCAGCATTTT. The encoded protein is CASSPTGQPQHF.

The chain couples TRBV19 to TRBJ2-1; possibly TRBD2 for D (5 bases). The V end was cut by 6 bases, the J end by 0 bases, with 12 bases between. This CDR3 region has 15 residues. The germline V gene encodes CDR1 LNHDA and CDR2 SQIVND (reference sequence). CDR3 amino acids: CASSLGLSSYNEQFF. The CDR3, as DNA: TGTGCCAGTAGCCTAGGACTGAGCTCCTACAATGAGCAGTTCTTC.

V gene TRBV9 combines with J gene TRBJ2-3, with TRBD2 as a possible D gene (6 bases). V was trimmed by 0 bases and J by 4 bases, leaving 15 bases between them. This CDR3 spans 16 amino acids. Germline-derived CDR1 and CDR2 are SGDLS and YYNGEE. CDR3 loop: CASSVAGVVPPDTQYF. The CDR3 coding sequence is TGTGCCAGCAGCGTAGCGGGGGTGGTCCCCCCAGATACGCAGTATTTT.

The chain links TRBV4-1 to TRBJ2-4, with D hard to call. V was cut by 0 bases and J by 15 bases, with 18 bases left in between. The CDR3 contains 14 residues. Per germline, CDR1 MGHRA and CDR2 YSYEKL. The CDR3 protein is CASSQDRGLDLLYF. CDR3 in DNA: TGCGCCAGCAGCCAAGACCGAGGATTGGATCTTCTGTACTTC.

V usage is TRBV2 and J usage is TRBJ2-7; D not resolved. This CDR3 has 14 amino acids. V was shortened by 1 base and J by 1 base, with 8 bases between the two germline ends. Germline CDR1 SNHLY, CDR2 FYNNEI. CDR3 loop: CASSEGWGSYEQYF. The CDR3 region has the DNA TGTGCCAGCAGTGAAGGGTGGGGATCCTACGAGCAGTACTTC.

The V gene is TRBV6-1, the J gene TRBJ1-6; D uncertain. Trimming cost V 2 bases and J 5 bases, with 7 bases left between them. The germline V gene encodes CDR1 MNHNS and CDR2 SASEGT. The CDR3 runs 14 residues. The CDR3 DNA reads TGTGCCAGCAGTGAACAGGAGGATAATTCACCCCTCCACTTT. Residues: CASSEQEDNSPLHF.

This clone is a singleton in its sample. The chain has TRBV15 and TRBJ1-5, with D maybe TRBD1 (5 bases). V lost 5 bases, J lost 7 bases, and 18 bases lay in between. This CDR3 is 15 amino acids long. Germline V gives CDR1 LNHNV, CDR2 YYDKDF (reference sequence). Here the CDR3 DNA reads TGTGCCACCAGCCCCACGAGGGGAACGAGACAGCCCCAGCATTTT. It yields the protein CATSPTRGTRQPQHF. Supplemented by reference TRBV15 and TRBJ1-5, the full variable domain reads DAMVIQNPRYQVTQFGKPVTLSCSQTLNHNVMYWYQQKSSQAPKLLFHYYDKDFNNEADTPDNFQSRRPNTSFCFLDIRSPGLGDTAMYLCATSPTRGTRQPQHFGDGTRLSIL.

The chain employs TRBV6-1 and TRBJ2-2; TRBD2 agrees at 7 bases. Germline V gives CDR1 MNHNS, CDR2 SASEGT. V lost 7 bases and J lost 7; bases outside the gene matches: 12. The CDR3 has 15 amino acids. CDR3 region: CASKTSMGGSGELFF. CDR3 sequence (DNA): TGTGCCAGCAAAACATCGATGGGGGGGAGCGGGGAGCTGTTTTTT.